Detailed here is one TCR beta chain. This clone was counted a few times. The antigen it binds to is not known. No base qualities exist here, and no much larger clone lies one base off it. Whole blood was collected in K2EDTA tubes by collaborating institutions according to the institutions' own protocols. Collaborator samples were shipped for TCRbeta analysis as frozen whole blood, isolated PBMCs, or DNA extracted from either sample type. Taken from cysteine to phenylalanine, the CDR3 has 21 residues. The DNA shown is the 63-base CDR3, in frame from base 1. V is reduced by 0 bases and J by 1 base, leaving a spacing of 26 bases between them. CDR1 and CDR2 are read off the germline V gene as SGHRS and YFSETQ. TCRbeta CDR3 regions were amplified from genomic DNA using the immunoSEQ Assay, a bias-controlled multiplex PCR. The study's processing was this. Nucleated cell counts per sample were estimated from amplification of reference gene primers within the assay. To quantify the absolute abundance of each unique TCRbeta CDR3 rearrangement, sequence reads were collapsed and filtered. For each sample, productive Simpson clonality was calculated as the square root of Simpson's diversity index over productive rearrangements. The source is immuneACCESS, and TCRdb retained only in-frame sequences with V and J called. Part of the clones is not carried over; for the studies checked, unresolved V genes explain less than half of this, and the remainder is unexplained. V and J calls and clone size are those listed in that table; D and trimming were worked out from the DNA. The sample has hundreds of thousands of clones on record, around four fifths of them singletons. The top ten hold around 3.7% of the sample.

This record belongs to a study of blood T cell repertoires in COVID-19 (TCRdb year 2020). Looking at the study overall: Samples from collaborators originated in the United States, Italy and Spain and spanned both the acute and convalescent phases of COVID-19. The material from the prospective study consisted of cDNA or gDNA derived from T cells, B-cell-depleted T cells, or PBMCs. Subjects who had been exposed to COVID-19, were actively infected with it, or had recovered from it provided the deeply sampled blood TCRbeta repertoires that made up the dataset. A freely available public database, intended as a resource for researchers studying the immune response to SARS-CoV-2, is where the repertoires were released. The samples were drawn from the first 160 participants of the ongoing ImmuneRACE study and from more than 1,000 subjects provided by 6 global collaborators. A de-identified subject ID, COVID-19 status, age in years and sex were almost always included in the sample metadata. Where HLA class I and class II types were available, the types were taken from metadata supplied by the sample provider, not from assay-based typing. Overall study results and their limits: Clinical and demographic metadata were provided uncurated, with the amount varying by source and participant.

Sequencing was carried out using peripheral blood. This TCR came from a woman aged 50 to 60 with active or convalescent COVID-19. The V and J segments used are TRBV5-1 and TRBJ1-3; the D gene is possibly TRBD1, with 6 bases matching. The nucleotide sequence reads TGCGCCAGCAGCTTGGAGTCGGGGGGCGAGGGAGAGAGTAGGTCTGGAAACACCATATATTTT. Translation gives CASSLESGGEGESRSGNTIYF.